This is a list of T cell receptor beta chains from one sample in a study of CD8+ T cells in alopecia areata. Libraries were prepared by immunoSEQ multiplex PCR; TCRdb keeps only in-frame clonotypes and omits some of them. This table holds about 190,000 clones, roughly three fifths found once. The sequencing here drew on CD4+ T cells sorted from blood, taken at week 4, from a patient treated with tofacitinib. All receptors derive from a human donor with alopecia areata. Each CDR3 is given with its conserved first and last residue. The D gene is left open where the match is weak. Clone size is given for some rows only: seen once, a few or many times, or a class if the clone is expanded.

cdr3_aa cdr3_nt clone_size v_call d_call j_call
CASSTSGRAETKNIQYF TGTGCCAGCAGTACTAGCGGGAGGGCCGAAACCAAAAACATTCAGTACTTC . TRBV27 TRBD2 TRBJ2-4
CSVELAVGDYGYTF TGCAGCGTTGAATTAGCGGTCGGTGACTATGGCTACACCTTC . TRBV29-1 . TRBJ1-2
CASNLNGEGVSGELFF TGTGCCAGCAACCTTAACGGGGAGGGGGTCTCCGGGGAGCTGTTTTTT . TRBV28 . TRBJ2-2
CASSSQGVETQYF TGTGCCAGCAGCTCACAGGGGGTAGAGACCCAGTACTTC few TRBV6-6 TRBD1 TRBJ2-5
CASSFSATEETQYF TGCGCCAGCAGCTTCTCAGCTACCGAAGAGACCCAGTACTTC . TRBV5-1 . TRBJ2-5
CSASNSDEQFF TGCAGTGCTAGTAATAGCGATGAGCAGTTCTTC . TRBV20-1 . TRBJ2-1
CASSPGLAGVSYEQYF TGTGCCAGCAGCCCGGGACTAGCGGGAGTCTCCTACGAGCAGTACTTC . TRBV5-4 TRBD2 TRBJ2-7
CASTPSTRDTQYF TGTGCCAGCACCCCGTCTACGCGAGATACGCAGTATTTT . TRBV5-4 . TRBJ2-3
CSVPGPLPTAQYF TGCAGCGTACCAGGGCCTCTCCCAACGGCGCAGTACTTC . TRBV29-1 . TRBJ2-7
CSVDSWDREGIEAFF TGCAGCGTTGACTCCTGGGACAGGGAAGGGATTGAAGCTTTCTTT . TRBV29-1 TRBD1 TRBJ1-1
CASSLDNEQFF TGCGCCAGCAGTCTGGACAATGAGCAGTTCTTC . TRBV5-1 . TRBJ2-1
CASSPGQVITGELFF TGTGCCAGCAGCCCGGGACAGGTGATTACCGGGGAGCTGTTTTTT . TRBV7-9 TRBD1 TRBJ2-2
CSAILQGRETQYF TGCAGCGCTATTCTTCAGGGACGGGAGACCCAGTACTTC . TRBV29-1 . TRBJ2-5
CASSYSASQETQYF TGTGCCAGCAGTTACTCGGCATCCCAAGAGACCCAGTACTTC . TRBV6-5 . TRBJ2-5
CASSYSGTSYNEQFF TGTGCCAGCAGTTACTCGGGGACTTCATACAATGAGCAGTTCTTC . TRBV6-5 . TRBJ2-1
CAWSPGQINEKLFF TGTGCCTGGAGTCCGGGACAGATTAATGAAAAACTGTTTTTT few TRBV30 TRBD1 TRBJ1-4
CASSITRETQYF TGTGCCAGCAGCATCACCCGGGAGACCCAGTACTTC . TRBV7-2 . TRBJ2-5
CASSRTSGSNEQFF TGTGCCAGCAGTCGGACTAGCGGGAGCAATGAGCAGTTCTTC . TRBV6-5 TRBD2 TRBJ2-1
CASSATGTVTDTQYF TGTGCCAGTAGTGCTACCGGGACTGTCACAGATACGCAGTATTTT . TRBV19 . TRBJ2-3
CASSPGFAGNTIYF TGTGCCAGCAGTCCGGGGTTTGCTGGAAACACCATATATTTT few TRBV6-1 . TRBJ1-3
CASSVGVGQGVTEAFF TGTGCCAGCAGCGTAGGGGTGGGACAGGGTGTCACTGAAGCTTTCTTT . TRBV9 TRBD1 TRBJ1-1
CASSAKETTEQYF TGTGCCAGCAGCGCGAAAGAGACCACCGAGCAGTACTTC few TRBV2 . TRBJ2-7
CSANSRTEAFF TGCAGTGCCAACAGTCGGACTGAAGCTTTCTTT . TRBV20-1 . TRBJ1-1
CSVPTKTSGVTDTQYF TGCAGCGTCCCTACCAAGACTAGCGGGGTAACAGATACGCAGTATTTT . TRBV29-1 TRBD2 TRBJ2-3
CASSGSDGTTRNQPQHF TGCGCCAGCAGCGGGTCGGACGGCACAACCCGAAATCAGCCCCAGCATTTT . TRBV5-1 . TRBJ1-5
CASSQVNIISYNEQFF TGCGCCAGCAGCCAAGTGAACATAATCTCCTACAATGAGCAGTTCTTC . TRBV4-3 . TRBJ2-1